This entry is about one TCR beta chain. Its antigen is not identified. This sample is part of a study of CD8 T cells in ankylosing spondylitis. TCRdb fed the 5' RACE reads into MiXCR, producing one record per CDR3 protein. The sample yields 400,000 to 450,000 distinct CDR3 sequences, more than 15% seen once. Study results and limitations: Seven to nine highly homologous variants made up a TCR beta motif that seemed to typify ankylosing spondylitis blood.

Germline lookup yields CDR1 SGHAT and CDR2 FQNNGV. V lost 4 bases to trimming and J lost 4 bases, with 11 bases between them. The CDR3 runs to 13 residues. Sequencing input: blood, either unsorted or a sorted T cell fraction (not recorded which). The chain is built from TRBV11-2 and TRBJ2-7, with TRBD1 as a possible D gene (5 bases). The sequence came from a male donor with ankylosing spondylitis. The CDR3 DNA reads TGTGCCAGCAGCTCTTTGGACAAATACGAGCAGTACTTC. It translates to CASSSLDKYEQYF.